The entry below describes one T cell receptor beta chain. The clone's antigen remains unknown. Base qualities are not at hand, and no much larger clone is one base apart. The library was prepared using 5' RACE. The data were produced on an Illumina HiSeq 2000. A universal primer binding site was added through template switching, and the final cDNA carried a unique molecular identifier so that TCR cDNA molecules could be counted accurately. First-strand cDNA for TCR alpha and beta chains was synthesized from specific primers in the conserved constant-segment region. To control for contamination, every cDNA library was double barcoded, receiving both a SMART-Mk sample barcode and Illumina barcodes. Two successive PCR steps introduced TruSeq adapter sequences along with Illumina sample barcodes. The Illumina HiSeq platform was used with custom primers to sequence TCR alpha and beta cDNA libraries. Processing in the source paper ran as follows. Raw reads were processed with MiGEC to extract unique molecular identifiers, and MiXCR was used to determine CDR3 positions. For each individual, recombination models were inferred using an EM algorithm with the repgenHMM and IGoR tools. Shared clonotype analysis was performed with the tcR package in R, normalizing sharing by the product of cloneset sizes. To study raw recombination without the effects of thymic and clonal selection, out-of-frame nonproductive sequences were analyzed. TCRdb handled the public reads itself, with Q25 trimming in fastp and clone calling in MiXCR, and kept productive beta chains. Each CDR3 protein gets just one entry, which takes the most common genes and DNA from the rows behind it. The V and J calls and clone size come from TCRdb's table, not from the authors' own analysis. The sample yields 500,000 or so distinct CDR3 sequences; about 20% were counted once. Approximately 0.95% of the sample is taken by the ten largest.

Only healthy Caucasian donors were included. The twin cohort consisted of three pairs of female monozygotic twins, all aged roughly 18 to 30 years. CD4+ and CD8+ T cell populations were isolated with positive isolation kits from Invitrogen. Taken from cysteine to phenylalanine, the CDR3 has 14 residues. Kept here is only the CDR3 DNA, which spans 42 bases and is read in frame from base 1. V and J are truncated by 6 bases and 2 bases respectively, leaving an intervening sequence of 13 bases. The data were obtained in a study of identical twins (dated by TCRdb to 2016 to 2018). Context from the whole study: TCR alpha and beta repertoires from monozygotic twins, unrelated adults of various ages and cord blood were deep-sequenced to test whether fetal clonotypes persist. Replicate twin experiments were performed at different times using different library preparation protocols to rule out contamination.

Points the paper makes about the study in general: Zero-insertion analyses could be partly confounded by invariant T cells such as MAIT and iNKT, though diverse VJ usage argued against such confounding for most clonotypes. In beta out-of-frame sequences, excess twin sharing was weaker, because having fewer shared sequences lowered the signal-to-noise ratio. In monozygotic twins, recombination models systematically underestimated out-of-frame TCR alpha sharing, but the models matched the sharing seen between unrelated individuals. Conclusions relied on cross-sectional statistical analysis, since the same donors could not be followed over many years. Abundant cord blood beta clonotypes had fewer insertions, young adult naive repertoires showed a similar but weaker trend, and memory repertoires showed no such trend. Out-of-frame TCR alpha sequences shared between twins showed an excess of low generation-probability sequences compared with coincidental sharing between unrelated individuals.

Separately, the same data were catalogued under a study of T cells expressing NK-cell markers. As the second publication notes: TCR beta-chain repertoires were profiled in sorted CD3+CD56+NKG2C+, CD3+CD56+NKG2C- and CD3+CD56-NKG2C+ T-cell subsets from seven or eight donors. Among the eight sequenced donors, seven were HCMV-seropositive and one was HCMV-seronegative. To restrict sorting to alphabetaTCR-expressing T cells, an anti-gammadeltaTCR antibody was added in several experiments. In roughly 6 donors, the dominant CD3+CD56+NKG2C+ clonotypes were among the top 10 CD8+ clonotypes and accounted for about 1.0-7.5% of CD8+ T cells. Those dominant clonotypes were again the most abundant among CD3+CD56-NKG2C+ cells in a few donors, at about 28.3-60.1%. Whether the expanded NKG2C-expressing T cell clones were specific for HCMV antigens was left unclear. The eight sequenced donors were randomly selected healthy volunteers, three men and five women. To determine HCMV serostatus, a commercial ELISA kit was used to detect HCMV-specific IgG in serum. MIGEC was used to demultiplex reads and group the reads by UMI, and MiTCR was used to assemble and quantify clonotypes. Only TCR cDNA sequences supported by at least two reads were kept to exclude erroneous sequences. The tcR package was used for downstream repertoire analysis, and clonotypes were matched between fractions using CDR3 nucleotide sequence together with V segment. VDJmatch was used to annotate antigen specificity against VDJdb, with one amino acid substitution allowed in CDR3.

The clonotype originates from a woman aged 18-35 years in good health. The sequence links TRBV12-3 or TRBV12-4 to TRBJ1-2, with the D segment identity uncertain. Sequences were obtained from CD4+ T cells sorted from blood. The CDR3 loop reads CASSRPGRNYGYTF. The DNA sequence reads TGTGCCAGCAGCCGACCCGGGAGAAACTATGGCTACACCTTC.